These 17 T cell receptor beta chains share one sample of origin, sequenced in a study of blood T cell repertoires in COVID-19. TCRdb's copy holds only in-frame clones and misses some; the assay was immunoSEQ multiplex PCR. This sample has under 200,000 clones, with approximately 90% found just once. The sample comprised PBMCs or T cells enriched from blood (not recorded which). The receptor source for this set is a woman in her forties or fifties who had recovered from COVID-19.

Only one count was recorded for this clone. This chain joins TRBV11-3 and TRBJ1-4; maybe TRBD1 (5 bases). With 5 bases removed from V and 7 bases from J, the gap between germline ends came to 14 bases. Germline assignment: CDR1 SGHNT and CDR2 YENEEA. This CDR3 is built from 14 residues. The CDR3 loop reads CASSPRRASEKLFF. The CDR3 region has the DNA TGTGCCAGCAGCCCTCGCAGGGCGAGTGAAAAACTGTTTTTT.

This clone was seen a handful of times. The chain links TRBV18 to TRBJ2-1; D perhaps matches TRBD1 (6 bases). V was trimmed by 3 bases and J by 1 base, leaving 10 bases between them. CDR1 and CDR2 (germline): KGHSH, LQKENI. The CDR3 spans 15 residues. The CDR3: CASSPDSLSYNEQFF. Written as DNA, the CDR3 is TGTGCCAGCTCACCGGACAGTCTGTCCTACAATGAGCAGTTCTTC.

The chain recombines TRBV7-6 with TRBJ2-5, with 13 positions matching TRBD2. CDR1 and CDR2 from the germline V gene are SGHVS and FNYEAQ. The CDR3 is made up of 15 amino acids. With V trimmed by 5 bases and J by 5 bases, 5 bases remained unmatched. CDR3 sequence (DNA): TGTGCCAGCAGCGTGGGACTAGCGGGGACCGAGACCCAGTACTTC. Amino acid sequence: CASSVGLAGTETQYF.

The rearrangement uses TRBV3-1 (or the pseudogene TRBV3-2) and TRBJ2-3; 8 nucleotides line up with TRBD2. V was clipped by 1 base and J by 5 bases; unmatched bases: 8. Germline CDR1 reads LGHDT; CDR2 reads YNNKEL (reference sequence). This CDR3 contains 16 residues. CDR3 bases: TGTGCCAGCAGCCAAGTTGCGGGGGGCACGGGAGATACGCAGTATTTT. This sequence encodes CASSQVAGGTGDTQYF.

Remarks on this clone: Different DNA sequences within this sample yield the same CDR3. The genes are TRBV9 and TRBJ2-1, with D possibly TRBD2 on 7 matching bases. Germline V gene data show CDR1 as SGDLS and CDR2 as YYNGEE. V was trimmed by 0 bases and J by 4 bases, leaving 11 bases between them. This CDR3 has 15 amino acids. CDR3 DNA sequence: TGTGCCAGCAGCGTAGGAGGGGGGGCGTACAATGAGCAGTTCTTC. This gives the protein CASSVGGGAYNEQFF.

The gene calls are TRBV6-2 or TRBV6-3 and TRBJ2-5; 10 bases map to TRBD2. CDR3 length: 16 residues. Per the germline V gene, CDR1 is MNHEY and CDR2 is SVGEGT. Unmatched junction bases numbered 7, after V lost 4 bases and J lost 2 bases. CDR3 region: CASSSTLAGIQETQYF. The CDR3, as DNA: TGTGCCAGCAGTTCGACACTAGCGGGGATACAAGAGACCCAGTACTTC.

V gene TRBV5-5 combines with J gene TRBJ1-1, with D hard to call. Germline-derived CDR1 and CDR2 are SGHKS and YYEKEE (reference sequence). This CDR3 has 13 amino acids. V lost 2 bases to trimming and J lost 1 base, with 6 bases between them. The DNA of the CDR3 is TGTGCCAGCAGCTTTGAGGGGAACACTGAAGCTTTCTTT. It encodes CASSFEGNTEAFF.

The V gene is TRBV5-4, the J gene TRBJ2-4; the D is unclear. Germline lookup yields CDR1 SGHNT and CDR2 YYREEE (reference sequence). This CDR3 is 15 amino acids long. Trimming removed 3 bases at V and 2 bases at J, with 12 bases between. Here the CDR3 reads CASSSPAETKNIQYF. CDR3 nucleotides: TGTGCCAGCAGCTCCCCCGCCGAGACCAAAAACATTCAGTACTTC.

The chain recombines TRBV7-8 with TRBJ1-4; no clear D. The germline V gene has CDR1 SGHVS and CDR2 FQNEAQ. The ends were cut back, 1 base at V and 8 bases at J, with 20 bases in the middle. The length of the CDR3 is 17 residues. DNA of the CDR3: TGTGCCAGCAGCTTAGATTTCCACTCTCCCTTTAACGAAAAACTGTTTTTT. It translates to CASSLDFHSPFNEKLFF.

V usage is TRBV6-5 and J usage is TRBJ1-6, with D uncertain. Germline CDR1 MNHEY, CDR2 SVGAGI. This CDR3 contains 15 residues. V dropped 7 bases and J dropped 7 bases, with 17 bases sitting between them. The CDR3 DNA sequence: TGTGCCAGCAAAAGTAGCGGGGAGCGCAATTCACCCCTCCACTTT. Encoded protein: CASKSSGERNSPLHF.

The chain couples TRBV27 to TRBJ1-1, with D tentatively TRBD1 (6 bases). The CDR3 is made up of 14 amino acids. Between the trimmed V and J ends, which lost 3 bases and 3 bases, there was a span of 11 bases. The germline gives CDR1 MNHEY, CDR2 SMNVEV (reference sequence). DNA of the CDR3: TGTGCCAGCAGTTTCAGGGGTACGTACACTGAAGCTTTCTTT. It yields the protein CASSFRGTYTEAFF.

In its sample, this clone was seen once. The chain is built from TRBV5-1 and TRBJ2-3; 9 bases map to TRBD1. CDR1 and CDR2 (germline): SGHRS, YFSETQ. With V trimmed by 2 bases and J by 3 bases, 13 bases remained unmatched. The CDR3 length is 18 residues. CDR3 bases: TGCGCCAGCAGCTTTCTGACCGCCGGGACAGGGATGACAGATACGCAGTATTTT. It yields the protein CASSFLTAGTGMTDTQYF.

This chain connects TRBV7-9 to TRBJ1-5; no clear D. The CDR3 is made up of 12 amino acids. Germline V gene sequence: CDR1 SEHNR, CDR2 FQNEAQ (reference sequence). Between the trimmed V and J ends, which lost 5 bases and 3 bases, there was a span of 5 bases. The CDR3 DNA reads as TGTGCCAGCAGCGCGTTCAATCAGCCCCAGCATTTT. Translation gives CASSAFNQPQHF.

For the CDR3, the DNA is TGTGCCAGCTCAATCGACAGGAACACTGAAGCTTTCTTT. Amino acids: CASSIDRNTEAFF. The J gene is TRBJ1-1, the V gene TRBV18, with D perhaps TRBD1 (5 bases). This CDR3 comprises 13 residues. CDR1 and CDR2 from the germline V gene are KGHSH and LQKENI. V was pared by 5 bases and J by 1 base, with 8 bases between.

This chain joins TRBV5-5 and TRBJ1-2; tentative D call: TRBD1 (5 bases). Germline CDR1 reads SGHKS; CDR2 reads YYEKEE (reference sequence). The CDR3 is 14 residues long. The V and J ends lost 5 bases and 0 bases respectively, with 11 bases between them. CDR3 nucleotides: TGTGCCAGCAGATCTTCAGGGTCTAACTATGGCTACACCTTC. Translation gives CASRSSGSNYGYTF.

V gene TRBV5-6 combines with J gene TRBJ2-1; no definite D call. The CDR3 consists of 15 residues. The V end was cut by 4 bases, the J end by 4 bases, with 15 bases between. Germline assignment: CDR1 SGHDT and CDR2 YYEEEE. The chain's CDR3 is CASSGTGFQYNEQFF. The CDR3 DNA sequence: TGTGCCAGCAGCGGAACCGGGTTCCAATACAATGAGCAGTTCTTC.

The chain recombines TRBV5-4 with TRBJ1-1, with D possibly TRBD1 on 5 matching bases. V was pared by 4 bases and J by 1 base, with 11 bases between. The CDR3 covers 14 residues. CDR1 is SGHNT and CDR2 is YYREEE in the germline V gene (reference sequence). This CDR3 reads CASSRQLPNTEAFF. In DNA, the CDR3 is TGTGCCAGCAGCCGACAGTTACCGAACACTGAAGCTTTCTTT.